This T cell receptor beta chain comes out of a study of T-cell memory formation after mild COVID-19. Germline lookup yields CDR1 KGHDR and CDR2 SFDVKD. The CDR3 contains 16 residues. Trimming removed 3 bases from V and 7 bases from J; junction bases left unmatched: 8. Overall study results and limits: Clones which contracted sat mainly in CM and EM if CD4+, and in EMRA if CD8+. Pre-infection memory contained some responding clones, which suggested that cross-reactive memory had joined. Contracting clones from day 15 to 85 had balanced CD4/CD8; later expanders favoured CD4+.

A word on this clonotype: The target antigen is unknown.

A 5'RACE reaction primed in the constant segment made cDNA libraries of TCR alpha and TCR beta, and these carried sample barcodes and UMIs. TCRdb independently ran MiXCR on the 5' RACE reads; one entry per CDR3 protein. The table shows under 450,000 distinct CDR3 sequences, with around 20% occurring only once. The TCR originated in a man aged 18 to 30 who had mild COVID-19 (a few samples of this study predate the infection). Cell type and time point are not known. This sequence joins TRBV24-1 and TRBJ2-1; the match to TRBD1 covers 10 bases. The sample was PBMCs or a T cell subset sorted from them (not recorded which). The CDR3, as DNA: TGTGCCACCAGTGATACCGGGACAGGGGCGATGAATGAGCAGTTCTTC. Translated: CATSDTGTGAMNEQFF.